The 13 T cell receptor beta chains below all came from one sample that was sequenced in a study of T cell responses to AZD1222 COVID-19 vaccine. Repertoires were generated with immunoSEQ multiplex PCR, while TCRdb's copy carries only in-frame clones and drops some. The profile shows about 150,000 clones, about 90% of them singletons. The input for sequencing was peripheral blood, taken on day 0 of MenACWY control vaccination. These receptors were collected from an adult in good health.

The V call is TRBV7-2, the J call TRBJ2-3; 8 bases are a match to TRBD2. Germline loops: CDR1 SGHTA, CDR2 FQGNSA. Losses at the gene ends were 2 bases for V and 3 bases for J; bases not matched to a gene: 4. This CDR3 has 15 residues. The CDR3 here is CASSLIAGRTDTQYF. The CDR3 bases are TGTGCCAGCAGCTTAATAGCGGGAAGGACAGATACGCAGTATTTT.

The chain employs TRBV2 and TRBJ1-5; D is perhaps TRBD1 (5 bases). The V gene lost 5 bases and the J gene lost 6 bases, with 8 bases spanning the gap. CDR3 length: 12 amino acids. Germline CDR1 SNHLY, CDR2 FYNNEI. DNA of the CDR3: TGTGCCAGCAGTCAGGGTGGTCAGCCCCAGCATTTT. Residues: CASSQGGQPQHF.

In its sample, this clone was seen once. The chain carries TRBV24-1 and TRBJ2-7, with 7 nucleotides matching TRBD2. The CDR3 consists of 16 residues. Germline trimming cut 6 bases from V and 3 bases from J; bases unmatched to any gene: 13. CDR1 KGHDR and CDR2 SFDVKD come from the germline V gene. DNA of the CDR3: TGTGCCACCAGTCCTACTAGCGAAGGATCTCACTACGAGCAGTACTTC. Encoded protein: CATSPTSEGSHYEQYF.

The genes are TRBV6-6 and TRBJ1-6; possibly TRBD1 for D (5 bases). The CDR3 has 14 residues. Trimming shortened V by 2 bases and J by 7 bases, and 9 bases separated the two germline ends. Germline V gene data show CDR1 as MNHNY and CDR2 as SVGAGI (reference sequence). CDR3 bases: TGTGCCAGCAGTTACGGGGCAGGAAATTCACCCCTCCACTTT. It encodes CASSYGAGNSPLHF.

This chain joins TRBV5-1 and TRBJ1-1; 8 bases agree with TRBD1. The germline V gene encodes CDR1 SGHRS and CDR2 YFSETQ. This CDR3 comprises 16 residues. With V trimmed by 7 bases and J by 2 bases, 13 bases remained unmatched. The CDR3 sequence: CASGVLGRGHNTEAFF. In DNA, the CDR3 is TGCGCCAGCGGGGTCCTAGGCAGGGGGCACAACACTGAAGCTTTCTTT.

This clone showed up just once. This chain uses TRBV27 with TRBJ2-3, with D possibly TRBD2 on 6 matching bases. Trimming took 6 bases from V and 3 from J, leaving 19 bases between them. The germline CDR1 and CDR2 sequences are MNHEY and SMNVEV (reference sequence). The CDR3 runs 16 residues. CDR3 in amino acids: CASSQIWDWGTDTQYF. DNA of the CDR3: TGTGCCAGCAGCCAGATCTGGGACTGGGGGACAGATACGCAGTATTTT.

The chain is built from TRBV7-2 and TRBJ2-2; TRBD1 matches 7 bases. Germline CDR1 reads SGHTA; CDR2 reads FQGNSA. This CDR3 contains 16 residues. J was trimmed by 6 bases and V by 4 bases; bases with no gene match: 11. The CDR3 here is CASSSLRGQGPGELFF. The CDR3 coding sequence is TGTGCCAGCAGCTCCCTAAGGGGGCAAGGTCCCGGGGAGCTGTTTTTT.

The J gene is TRBJ2-7, the V gene TRBV7-9; D might be TRBD2 (6 bases). The germline V gene has CDR1 SEHNR and CDR2 FQNEAQ (reference sequence). V was clipped by 3 bases and J by 0 bases, with 12 bases between them. This CDR3 contains 15 residues. CDR3: CASSFGGGDSYEQYF. The CDR3 coding sequence is TGTGCCAGCAGCTTTGGAGGCGGGGACTCCTACGAGCAGTACTTC.

The V gene is TRBV11-2, the J gene TRBJ2-7, with D perhaps TRBD1 (6 bases). The length of the CDR3 is 13 residues. The germline CDR1 and CDR2 sequences are SGHAT and FQNNGV. Trimming stripped 6 bases from V and 4 bases from J, with 13 bases between. CDR3 residues: CASSSGQTYEQYV. DNA for the CDR3: TGTGCCAGCAGTTCTGGACAGACGTACGAGCAGTACGTC.

The V call is TRBV6-5, the J call TRBJ1-1; possible D gene TRBD1, 5 bases. The germline V and J ends were trimmed by 7 bases and 1 base, with 10 bases remaining between them. The CDR3 has 13 amino acids. CDR1 and CDR2 (germline): MNHEY, SVGAGI. CDR3 amino acids: CASNTRGNTEAFF. CDR3 in DNA: TGTGCCAGCAACACAAGGGGGAACACTGAAGCTTTCTTT.

In nucleotides, the CDR3 is TGTGCCAGCAGCTGGGGACTAGCGGGATACAATGAGCAGTTCTTC. Protein sequence: CASSWGLAGYNEQFF. The chain employs TRBV7-8 and TRBJ2-1; TRBD2 matches at 13 bases. Germline CDR1 reads SGHVS; CDR2 reads FQNEAQ. The ends lost 4 bases at V and 4 bases at J; junction bases unmatched: 1. The CDR3 extends over 15 amino acids.

This sequence joins TRBV19 and TRBJ2-7; 9 bases match TRBD1. Germline CDR1 reads LNHDA; CDR2 reads SQIVND (reference sequence). J gave up 6 bases and V 5 bases, and 5 bases lay outside the gene matches. The CDR3 length is 13 residues. The DNA of the CDR3 is TGTGCCAGTAGTCCGGGACAGGGAGGCGAGCAGTACTTC. This sequence encodes CASSPGQGGEQYF. Filled out from reference TRBV19 and TRBJ2-7, the complete variable domain reads DGGITQSPKYLFRKEGQNVTLSCEQNLNHDAMYWYRQDPGQGLRLIYYSQIVNDFQKGDIAEGYSVSREKKESFPLTVTSAQKNPTAFYLCASSPGQGGEQYFGPGTRLTVT.

The chain employs TRBV6-5 and TRBJ2-7, with D possibly TRBD2 on 5 matching bases. Germline lookup yields CDR1 MNHEY and CDR2 SVGAGI. This CDR3 has 16 residues. V lost 0 bases to trimming and J lost 2 bases, with 14 bases between them. This CDR3 reads CASSYSSGHRTYEQYF. The CDR3 DNA reads as TGTGCCAGCAGTTACTCGAGCGGCCATAGAACCTACGAGCAGTACTTC.